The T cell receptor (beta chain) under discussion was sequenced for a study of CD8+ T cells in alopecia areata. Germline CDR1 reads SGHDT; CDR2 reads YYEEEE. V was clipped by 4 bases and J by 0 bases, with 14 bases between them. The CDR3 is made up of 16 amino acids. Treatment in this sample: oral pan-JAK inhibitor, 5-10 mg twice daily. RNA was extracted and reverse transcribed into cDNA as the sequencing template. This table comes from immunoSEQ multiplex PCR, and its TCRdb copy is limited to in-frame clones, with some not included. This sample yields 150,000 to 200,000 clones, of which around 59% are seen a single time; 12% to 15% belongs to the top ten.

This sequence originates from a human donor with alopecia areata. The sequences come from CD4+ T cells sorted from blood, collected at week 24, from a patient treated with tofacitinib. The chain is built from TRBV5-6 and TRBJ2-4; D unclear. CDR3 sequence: CASSLGQELAKNIQYF. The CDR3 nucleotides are TGTGCCAGCAGCCTAGGGCAGGAGCTAGCCAAAAACATTCAGTACTTC.